The 12 T cell receptor beta chains below all came from one sample that was sequenced in a study of T cells in Graves' hyperthyroidism and ophthalmopathy. Amplified TCR beta CDR3 regions derived from RNA transcripts. HTBI primers were used for first-round RT-PCR of the TCR CDR3. In TCRdb, the multiplex PCR reads were re-called with MiXCR into one record per CDR3 protein. The sample gives roughly 740,000 distinct CDR3 sequences, about 17% of which show up once; 8.4% is in the top ten. Sequenced sample: blood. These receptor sequences come from a young man with Graves' hyperthyroidism.

This clonotype was counted between two and nine times. The chain links TRBV15 to TRBJ2-2, with 10 bases that match TRBD2. Trimming took 6 bases from V and 5 from J; bases not matched to a gene: 15. Germline V lookup: CDR1 LNHNV, CDR2 YYDKDF (reference sequence). The CDR3 consists of 18 residues. CDR3 nucleotides: TGTGCCACCAGAACCACAAGGACCGGGACTAGCGCGACCGGGGAGCTGTTTTTT. Its translation is CATRTTRTGTSATGELFF.

This clonotype was seen ten or more times. V is TRBV7-2 and J is TRBJ2-7, with 10 bases identical to TRBD2. V gave up 5 bases and J gave up 4 bases; unmatched junction bases: 11. CDR1 and CDR2 (germline): SGHTA, FQGNSA. The CDR3 sequence is 16 residues long. The CDR3 loop is CASSHFVLAGSYEQYF. The CDR3 DNA is TGTGCCAGCAGCCACTTCGTACTAGCGGGGTCTTACGAGCAGTACTTC.

The chain employs TRBV28 and TRBJ2-7; 10 bases agree with TRBD1. The germline CDR1 and CDR2 sequences are MDHEN and SYDVKM. The V gene end was trimmed by 6 bases and the J gene end by 7 bases; junction bases not matched to a gene: 9. This CDR3 is built from 14 residues. This chain's CDR3 is CASSTGTGAGEQYF. The CDR3 bases are TGTGCCAGCAGCACCGGGACAGGGGCTGGGGAGCAGTACTTC.

This clonotype was seen a handful of times. The J gene is TRBJ1-4, the V gene TRBV6-1; TRBD1 might be the D (6 bases). The V gene lost 6 bases and the J gene lost 2 bases, with 16 bases spanning the gap. Germline V gene sequence: CDR1 MNHNS, CDR2 SASEGT. This CDR3 has 16 residues. CDR3 nucleotides: TGTGCCAGCAGGACAACATGGGGGGCGACTAATGAAAAACTGTTTTTT. Translation gives CASRTTWGATNEKLFF.

This clonotype occurred many times. This rearrangement joins TRBV15 to TRBJ2-7; TRBD1 is a possible D gene (5 bases). Germline loops: CDR1 LNHNV, CDR2 YYDKDF (reference sequence). The ends were cut back, 1 base at V and 7 bases at J, with 8 bases in the middle. CDR3 length: 12 residues. Here the CDR3 DNA reads TGTGCCACCAGCAGAGTTCAGGGAGAGCAGTACTTC. Encoded protein: CATSRVQGEQYF.

This clonotype was picked up a small number of times. This chain joins TRBV7-2 and TRBJ2-5; D is unresolved. Germline V gene data show CDR1 as SGHTA and CDR2 as FQGNSA. V was cut by 1 base and J by 5 bases, with 11 bases left in between. This CDR3 has 14 residues. The CDR3 nucleotides are TGTGCCAGCAGCTTAGGTTTCAGGCCCGAGACCCAGTACTTC. It is translated as CASSLGFRPETQYF.

V is TRBV6-1 and J is TRBJ2-7; 12 nucleotides match TRBD2. The CDR3 runs 18 residues. V gave up 0 bases and J gave up 4 bases; unmatched junction bases: 10. Germline loops: CDR1 MNHNS, CDR2 SASEGT. This chain's CDR3 is CASSEARGTSGRKYEQYF. The CDR3 DNA follows: TGTGCCAGCAGTGAAGCGAGAGGCACTAGCGGGAGGAAATACGAGCAGTACTTC.

The chain recombines TRBV10-1 with TRBJ2-7; TRBD1 matches 9 bases. This CDR3 region has 15 residues. V lost 6 bases and J lost 5; bases outside the gene matches: 11. Germline V CDR1 and CDR2: WNHNN, SYGVQD (reference sequence). The chain's CDR3 is CASSNYRGRVDEQYF. CDR3 sequence (DNA): TGCGCCAGCAGCAATTACAGGGGGCGCGTGGACGAGCAGTACTTC.

This clonotype was counted at least ten times. V is TRBV27 and J is TRBJ1-5; D gene ambiguous. V lost 0 bases, J lost 2 bases, and 11 bases lay in between. CDR1 is MNHEY, CDR2 SMNVEV, per germline (reference sequence). There are 16 residues in the CDR3. The DNA of the CDR3 is TGTGCCAGCAGTTTATCGCCCCCACGGGGCAATCAGCCCCAGCATTTT. Encoded protein: CASSLSPPRGNQPQHF.

The chain joins TRBV5-1 to TRBJ1-4, with a tentative D call TRBD1 (5 bases). The CDR3 has 15 amino acids. V lost 4 bases and J 7 bases, leaving 17 bases between the germline ends. Germline CDR1 is SGHRS and CDR2 is YFSETQ. DNA for the CDR3: TGCGCCAGCAGCCGGGTCGGGGCAGGAAGTGAAAAACTGTTTTTT. Translating gives CASSRVGAGSEKLFF.

The genes are TRBV4-3 and TRBJ2-1; D perhaps matches TRBD1 (6 bases). This CDR3 region has 15 residues. The germline V gene encodes CDR1 LGHNA and CDR2 YSLEER. The V end lost 0 bases, the J end lost 0 bases, and 6 bases lay between the germline ends. The CDR3 DNA sequence: TGCGCCAGCAGCCAAGAGGACAGCTCCTACAATGAGCAGTTCTTC. Protein product: CASSQEDSSYNEQFF.

This chain joins TRBV20-1 and TRBJ2-3; TRBD1 is a possible D gene (7 bases). The CDR3 sequence is 14 residues long. V gave up 6 bases and J gave up 1 base, with 14 bases separating them. Per germline, CDR1 DFQATT and CDR2 SNEGSKA (reference sequence). CDR3 DNA sequence: TGCAGTGCGGGTGGAGGGGGCCGCACAGATACGCAGTATTTT. This encodes CSAGGGGRTDTQYF.